The rows below give T cell receptor beta chains drawn from one sample of a study of B cell selection in AIRE deficiency. Measured with immunoSEQ multiplex PCR; TCRdb has only the in-frame clones, and not every one. The sample has tens of thousands of clones, about 97% seen once; the top ten hold approximately 0.17%. The specimen was conventional CD4+ T cells sorted from PBMCs. The receptors come from a human donor with AIRE deficiency. Both conserved end residues are part of each CDR3. The order of the fields is clone size, D gene, J gene, V gene, CDR3 DNA, CDR3 protein. A D gene is named only where the DNA matches it firmly. A clone size is listed for some rows: how often the clone was seen (once, few, many), or a class if it is expanded.

clone size: .
D gene: .
J gene: TRBJ1-2
V gene: TRBV10-3
CDR3 DNA: TGTGCCATCACTGCAGAGCCACTTTCAGGATATGGCTACACCTTC
CDR3 protein: CAITAEPLSGYGYTF

clone size: .
D gene: .
J gene: TRBJ2-7
V gene: TRBV7-8
CDR3 DNA: TGTGCCAGCAGCAACGGAGGGATCGCCTACGAGCAGTACTTC
CDR3 protein: CASSNGGIAYEQYF

clone size: .
D gene: .
J gene: TRBJ1-2
V gene: TRBV29-1
CDR3 DNA: TGCAGCGTTGAAAACGGGGGCAATGGCTACACCTTC
CDR3 protein: CSVENGGNGYTF

clone size: .
D gene: TRBD1
J gene: TRBJ2-7
V gene: TRBV10-3
CDR3 DNA: TGTGCCGGAGCCACGACAGGGGACGAGCAGTACTTC
CDR3 protein: CAGATTGDEQYF

clone size: .
D gene: .
J gene: TRBJ2-4
V gene: TRBV15
CDR3 DNA: TGTGCCACCAGCAGAGATTCCGGACAGTCCAAAAACATTCAGTACTTC
CDR3 protein: CATSRDSGQSKNIQYF

clone size: .
D gene: .
J gene: TRBJ2-5
V gene: TRBV11-2
CDR3 DNA: TGTGCCAGCAGCCAACAAATAGGGGCCAGCCAAGAGACCCAGTACTTC
CDR3 protein: CASSQQIGASQETQYF

clone size: .
D gene: TRBD1
J gene: TRBJ1-2
V gene: TRBV11-2
CDR3 DNA: TGTGCCAGCAGCTTTTCCGACAGGGGGATTGGCTACACCTTC
CDR3 protein: CASSFSDRGIGYTF

clone size: once
D gene: .
J gene: TRBJ2-2
V gene: TRBV9
CDR3 DNA: TGTGCCAGCACCGTAACAGGGGGGGCCGGGGAGCTGTTTTTT
CDR3 protein: CASTVTGGAGELFF

clone size: .
D gene: .
J gene: TRBJ1-6
V gene: TRBV5-4
CDR3 DNA: TGTGCCAGCAGCTTGGTCACGGGAAGCTCCTATAATTCACCCCTCCACTTT
CDR3 protein: CASSLVTGSSYNSPLHF

clone size: .
D gene: .
J gene: TRBJ1-2
V gene: TRBV12-5
CDR3 DNA: TGTGCTAGTGGTTTGGAAAATAAATTCGGCAGGCTCAACTATGGCTACACCTTC
CDR3 protein: CASGLENKFGRLNYGYTF

clone size: .
D gene: TRBD2
J gene: TRBJ2-3
V gene: TRBV7-8
CDR3 DNA: TGTGCCAGCAGCCTCCCAAGCGGGAGGGGCACAGATACGCAGTATTTT
CDR3 protein: CASSLPSGRGTDTQYF

clone size: .
D gene: .
J gene: TRBJ1-1
V gene: TRBV10-3
CDR3 DNA: TGTGCCATCAGTGAGCTGGGTGAAGCTTTCTTT
CDR3 protein: CAISELGEAFF

clone size: .
D gene: .
J gene: TRBJ2-7
V gene: TRBV5-4
CDR3 DNA: TGTGCCAGCAGCTCATACTCCTACGAGCAGTACTTC
CDR3 protein: CASSSYSYEQYF

clone size: once
D gene: .
J gene: TRBJ1-2
V gene: TRBV4-2
CDR3 DNA: TGTGCCAGCAGCCAAGGAGACACGGTTGACTATGGCTACACCTTC
CDR3 protein: CASSQGDTVDYGYTF

clone size: .
D gene: TRBD2
J gene: TRBJ2-1
V gene: TRBV7-3
CDR3 DNA: TGTGCCAGCAGCTCGCAACGGGAGGATGAGCAGTTCTTC
CDR3 protein: CASSSQREDEQFF

clone size: .
D gene: TRBD1
J gene: TRBJ2-3
V gene: TRBV7-2
CDR3 DNA: TGTGCCAGCAGCTTAGGACAGGGGAAGACAGATACGCAGTATTTT
CDR3 protein: CASSLGQGKTDTQYF

clone size: .
D gene: .
J gene: TRBJ1-1
V gene: TRBV25-1
CDR3 DNA: TGTGCCAGCAGTGGCCCTGGGGTCCCGGGAGCTTTCTTT
CDR3 protein: CASSGPGVPGAFF

clone size: .
D gene: TRBD2
J gene: TRBJ2-1
V gene: TRBV19
CDR3 DNA: TGTGCCTCGACTAGCGGGAGGAACTCCTACAATGAGCAGTTCTTC
CDR3 protein: CASTSGRNSYNEQFF

clone size: .
D gene: TRBD2
J gene: TRBJ2-2
V gene: TRBV16
CDR3 DNA: TGTGCCAGCAGCGGGGCGGGAGGGCCTATCGGGGAGCTGTTTTTT
CDR3 protein: CASSGAGGPIGELFF

clone size: .
D gene: .
J gene: TRBJ2-7
V gene: TRBV12-2
CDR3 DNA: TGTGCAAGTCGCCCCCAACTATACGAGCAGTACTTC
CDR3 protein: CASRPQLYEQYF

clone size: .
D gene: .
J gene: TRBJ2-2
V gene: TRBV6-5
CDR3 DNA: TGTGCCAGCAAGAGTGTCACCGGGGAGCTGTTTTTT
CDR3 protein: CASKSVTGELFF

clone size: .
D gene: TRBD1
J gene: TRBJ1-5
V gene: TRBV28
CDR3 DNA: TGTGCCAGCAGTATTCCGGGACAGGGACGAAATCAGCCCCAGCATTTT
CDR3 protein: CASSIPGQGRNQPQHF

clone size: .
D gene: .
J gene: TRBJ1-4
V gene: TRBV27
CDR3 DNA: TGTGCCAGCAGCCTCGCGGGGCAGCTTAATGAAAAACTGTTTTTT
CDR3 protein: CASSLAGQLNEKLFF

clone size: .
D gene: .
J gene: TRBJ2-5
V gene: TRBV6-5
CDR3 DNA: TGTGCCAGCAGTTACCTCGCCGGGGAAGGAGAGACCCAGTACTTC
CDR3 protein: CASSYLAGEGETQYF

clone size: .
D gene: .
J gene: TRBJ1-1
V gene: TRBV5-1
CDR3 DNA: TGCGCCAGCAGCTTGGCACAGGTGATTCCTGCTGAAGCTTTCTTT
CDR3 protein: CASSLAQVIPAEAFF

clone size: once
D gene: TRBD1
J gene: TRBJ2-5
V gene: TRBV7-9
CDR3 DNA: TGTGCCAGCAGCTTACTGGGACAGGGGTACTTCCAAGAGACCCAGTACTTC
CDR3 protein: CASSLLGQGYFQETQYF

clone size: .
D gene: .
J gene: TRBJ1-2
V gene: TRBV5-6
CDR3 DNA: TGTGCCAGCAGCCCAGGCAGTGGGTTGGGTGGCTACACCTTC
CDR3 protein: CASSPGSGLGGYTF

clone size: once
D gene: TRBD2
J gene: TRBJ2-7
V gene: TRBV25-1
CDR3 DNA: TGTGCCAGCAGTACGCCTAGCGGGAACTACGAGCAGTACTTC
CDR3 protein: CASSTPSGNYEQYF

clone size: .
D gene: .
J gene: TRBJ1-1
V gene: TRBV18
CDR3 DNA: TGTGCCAGCTCACCGGGACAGAACACTGAAGCTTTCTTT
CDR3 protein: CASSPGQNTEAFF

clone size: .
D gene: TRBD2
J gene: TRBJ2-1
V gene: TRBV4-1
CDR3 DNA: TGCGCCAGCAGCCTTATGTTTGGGGGAGGGCCCGCAAGTGAGCAGTTCTTC
CDR3 protein: CASSLMFGGGPASEQFF

clone size: .
D gene: .
J gene: TRBJ1-5
V gene: TRBV4-3
CDR3 DNA: TGCGCCAGCAGCCAAGACAGCAATCAGCCCCAGCATTTT
CDR3 protein: CASSQDSNQPQHF

clone size: .
D gene: .
J gene: TRBJ2-7
V gene: TRBV6-5
CDR3 DNA: TGTGCCAGCAGTTACTCGAAGGTAATAACCACTCAGCAGTACTTC
CDR3 protein: CASSYSKVITTQQYF

clone size: .
D gene: TRBD1
J gene: TRBJ2-5
V gene: TRBV5-5
CDR3 DNA: TGTGCCAGCAGCGCACTCACTGGACAGGGTAGGATAGGAGAGACCCAGTACTTC
CDR3 protein: CASSALTGQGRIGETQYF

clone size: .
D gene: TRBD1
J gene: TRBJ1-4
V gene: TRBV4-3
CDR3 DNA: TGCGCCAGCAGCCAAGCCTTGGGACAGGGAGATGAAAAACTGTTTTTT
CDR3 protein: CASSQALGQGDEKLFF

clone size: .
D gene: TRBD2
J gene: TRBJ2-3
V gene: TRBV7-2
CDR3 DNA: TGTGCCAGCAGCCCCAGCGGGAGCCTAGTTTGGACGCAGTATTTT
CDR3 protein: CASSPSGSLVWTQYF

clone size: .
D gene: .
J gene: TRBJ1-5
V gene: TRBV5-1
CDR3 DNA: TGCGCCAGCAGCGTGGACAGCAATCAGCCCCAGCATTTT
CDR3 protein: CASSVDSNQPQHF

clone size: .
D gene: .
J gene: TRBJ2-7
V gene: TRBV5-1
CDR3 DNA: TGCGCCAGCAGCTTGGACGGTGCGGCCGACTACGAGCAGTACTTC
CDR3 protein: CASSLDGAADYEQYF

clone size: few
D gene: TRBD1
J gene: TRBJ2-5
V gene: TRBV9
CDR3 DNA: TGTGCCAGCAGCGTAGGTGGGACAGGGCCTTCAGAGACCCAGTACTTC
CDR3 protein: CASSVGGTGPSETQYF

clone size: .
D gene: .
J gene: TRBJ1-5
V gene: TRBV6-5
CDR3 DNA: TGTGCCAGCAGTTACTTTATGGGCGGGAATCAGCCCCAGCATTTT
CDR3 protein: CASSYFMGGNQPQHF

clone size: .
D gene: .
J gene: TRBJ1-1
V gene: TRBV7-2
CDR3 DNA: TGTGCCAGCAGTTCCCGGGGGGACACTGAAGCTTTCTTT
CDR3 protein: CASSSRGDTEAFF

clone size: .
D gene: TRBD2
J gene: TRBJ2-5
V gene: TRBV19
CDR3 DNA: TGTGCCAGTAGTCCTCAACTAGCGGAAGAGACCCAGTACTTC
CDR3 protein: CASSPQLAEETQYF

clone size: .
D gene: .
J gene: TRBJ2-7
V gene: TRBV29-1
CDR3 DNA: TGCAGCGTTGGACCTTCCTACGAGCAGTACTTC
CDR3 protein: CSVGPSYEQYF

clone size: once
D gene: .
J gene: TRBJ2-7
V gene: TRBV4-1
CDR3 DNA: TGCGCCAGCAGCTACCACAGGGGGGGGTCCTACGAGCAGTACTTC
CDR3 protein: CASSYHRGGSYEQYF

clone size: .
D gene: .
J gene: TRBJ1-1
V gene: TRBV6-1
CDR3 DNA: TGTGCCAGCAGGGAATGGATCCAAAGGTACAGGAATTATACTGAAGCTTTCTTT
CDR3 protein: CASREWIQRYRNYTEAFF

clone size: .
D gene: .
J gene: TRBJ1-3
V gene: TRBV6-5
CDR3 DNA: TGTGCCAGCAGTTACCGGCTTGGAAACACCATATATTTT
CDR3 protein: CASSYRLGNTIYF

clone size: .
D gene: .
J gene: TRBJ1-1
V gene: TRBV4-2
CDR3 DNA: TGTGCCAGCAGCCAAGGGGACAAGCTGAACACTGAAGCTTTCTTT
CDR3 protein: CASSQGDKLNTEAFF

clone size: .
D gene: .
J gene: TRBJ2-5
V gene: TRBV4-1
CDR3 DNA: TGCGCCAGCAGCCAAGGTATGGGGCGGCGGCAAGAGACCCAGTACTTC
CDR3 protein: CASSQGMGRRQETQYF

clone size: .
D gene: .
J gene: TRBJ2-1
V gene: TRBV5-1
CDR3 DNA: TGCGCCAGCAGCTTGACAGGGAAGGGGTCCTACAATGAGCAGTTCTTC
CDR3 protein: CASSLTGKGSYNEQFF

clone size: .
D gene: .
J gene: TRBJ2-1
V gene: TRBV4-2
CDR3 DNA: TGTGCCAGCAGCCAAGAGTGGGGCTTGCGGAATGAGCAGTTCTTC
CDR3 protein: CASSQEWGLRNEQFF

clone size: once
D gene: .
J gene: TRBJ2-7
V gene: TRBV6-6
CDR3 DNA: TGTGCCAGCAATGGAGTGGCCTACGAGCAGTACTTC
CDR3 protein: CASNGVAYEQYF

clone size: .
D gene: .
J gene: TRBJ1-1
V gene: TRBV5-6
CDR3 DNA: TGTGCCAGCAGCTTGAGGGGGAACACTGAAGCTTTCTTT
CDR3 protein: CASSLRGNTEAFF

clone size: .
D gene: .
J gene: TRBJ1-4
V gene: TRBV28
CDR3 DNA: TGTGCCAGCAGTCGCATGGACGATGAAAAACTGTTTTTT
CDR3 protein: CASSRMDDEKLFF